This passage covers 8 T cell receptor beta chains from one sample sequenced in a study of blood T cell repertoires in COVID-19. Profiled with immunoSEQ multiplex PCR; TCRdb holds only in-frame clones, not every one. This sample has about 380,000 clones; roughly 86% occur once, and the top ten carry under 1.2%. The source material was peripheral blood. The source of these receptors is a human donor with acute or convalescent COVID-19. The donor label of this sample is uncertain.

V and J are TRBV9 and TRBJ2-2; D might be TRBD2 (6 bases). This CDR3 region has 14 residues. The V end lost 3 bases, the J end lost 5 bases, and 11 bases lay between the germline ends. Germline V lookup: CDR1 SGDLS, CDR2 YYNGEE. CDR3 sequence: CASSGGLTTGELFF. In DNA form, the CDR3 reads TGTGCCAGCAGCGGGGGACTTACGACCGGGGAGCTGTTTTTT.

This chain joins TRBV6-5 and TRBJ2-7, with 8 bases matching TRBD1. V gave up 5 bases and J gave up 3 bases; unmatched junction bases: 6. CDR3 length: 14 amino acids. Germline CDR1 reads MNHEY; CDR2 reads SVGAGI. The CDR3 loop reads CASSQDRAFYEQYF. CDR3 nucleotide sequence: TGTGCCAGCAGTCAGGACAGGGCATTCTACGAGCAGTACTTC.

This clone was found once. This sequence joins TRBV6-1 and TRBJ1-1; 11 bases are a match to TRBD1. J was trimmed by 3 bases and V by 4 bases; bases with no gene match: 7. Germline V lookup: CDR1 MNHNS, CDR2 SASEGT. The CDR3 runs to 16 residues. The CDR3: CASSALGTGGDTEAFF. As DNA, the CDR3 is TGTGCCAGCAGTGCCCTCGGGACAGGGGGTGACACTGAAGCTTTCTTT.

V usage is TRBV7-9 and J usage is TRBJ1-1, with D possibly being TRBD1 (5 bases). CDR1 is SEHNR and CDR2 is FQNEAQ in the germline V gene (reference sequence). CDR3 length equals 15 residues. V lost 4 bases and J lost 0, with 12 bases in between. The CDR3: CASSSDSLMNTEAFF. CDR3 coding DNA: TGTGCCAGCAGCTCCGACAGCCTCATGAACACTGAAGCTTTCTTT. Complete variable domain (other parts from reference TRBV7-9 and TRBJ1-1): DTGVSQNPRHKITKRGQNVTFRCDPISEHNRLYWYRQTLGQGPEFLTYFQNEAQLEKSRLLSDRFSAERPKGSFSTLEIQRTEQGDSAMYLCASSSDSLMNTEAFFGQGTRLTVV.

This chain links TRBV28 with TRBJ1-2; TRBD1 is a possible D gene (5 bases). Germline CDR1 is MDHEN and CDR2 is SYDVKM. The CDR3 has 16 residues. V was clipped by 4 bases and J by 4 bases, with 19 bases between them. The DNA for the CDR3 is TGTGCCAGCAGTTCCCCGGGACTGACCCTAGCCTATGGCTACACCTTC. Its translation is CASSSPGLTLAYGYTF.

This clone was detected only a few times. V usage is TRBV3-1 (or the pseudogene TRBV3-2) and J usage is TRBJ2-1, with 13 nucleotides matching TRBD2. Germline values: CDR1 LGHDT, CDR2 YNNKEL (reference sequence). The CDR3 is 15 amino acids. Unmatched junction bases numbered 4, after V lost 1 base and J lost 10 bases. CDR3 sequence reads: CASSQGLAGGLEQFF. In DNA, the CDR3 is TGTGCCAGCAGCCAAGGACTAGCGGGGGGCCTGGAGCAGTTCTTC.

The rearrangement joins TRBV12-5 to TRBJ2-3, with 12 positions matching TRBD2. CDR1 is LGHNT and CDR2 is FRNRAP in the germline V gene. The V and J ends lost 4 bases and 6 bases, in that order; junction bases with no gene match: 8. The length of the CDR3 is 16 residues. DNA of the CDR3: TGTGCTAGTGGTTCCGGCCTAGCGGGAGGGCCGGATACGCAGTATTTT. Amino acid sequence: CASGSGLAGGPDTQYF. Complete variable domain (other parts from reference TRBV12-5 and TRBJ2-3): DARVTQTPRHKVTEMGQEVTMRCQPILGHNTVFWYRQTMMQGLELLAYFRNRAPLDDSGMPKDRFSAEMPDATLATLKIQPSEPRDSAVYFCASGSGLAGGPDTQYFGPGTRLTVL.

The CDR3 nucleotides are TGTGCCAGCAGTTACGCGTCCGCGAAAGCTTTCTTT. It encodes CASSYASAKAFF. The rearrangement joins TRBV6-2 or TRBV6-3 to TRBJ1-1, with unresolved D. Trimming took 2 bases from V and 9 from J, leaving 10 bases between them. Germline CDR1 reads MNHEY; CDR2 reads SVGEGT. The CDR3 is 12 residues long.